The 5 T cell receptor beta chains listed next were all sequenced from one sample in a study of blood T cell repertoires in COVID-19 (dated by TCRdb to between 2020 and 2021). Receptors were amplified or captured by the immunoSEQ multiplex PCR assay. Imported from immuneACCESS, the table was reduced by TCRdb to in-frame sequences with V and J called. These copies leave out some clones; in studies compared against another copy, an unresolved V gene accounts for under half, and the cause of the remainder is not known. This sample lists some 150,000 clones; 60% to 85% were detected once. Roughly 8.6% of the sample belongs to the ten largest clones. Source material: peripheral blood. The receptor source for this set is a man in his forties or fifties with active or convalescent COVID-19.

The chain employs TRBV29-1 and TRBJ1-1; perhaps TRBD1 as D (6 bases). CDR1 and CDR2 from the germline V gene are SQVTM and ANQGSEA. The CDR3 runs 13 residues. V gave up 0 bases and J gave up 7 bases, with 12 bases separating them. CDR3 sequence (DNA): TGCAGCGTTGAAGATCTAGGACAGATTGAAGCTTTCTTT. Translating it yields CSVEDLGQIEAFF.

The rearrangement joins TRBV6-5 to TRBJ2-1, with D perhaps TRBD2 (5 bases). Trimming cost V 8 bases and J 2 bases, with 16 bases left between them. The CDR3 sequence is 15 residues long. Germline CDR1 MNHEY, CDR2 SVGAGI. CDR3 in amino acids: CASRWGATPYNEQFF. The CDR3 coding sequence is TGTGCCAGCCGATGGGGAGCGACGCCCTACAATGAGCAGTTCTTC.

This chain joins TRBV7-3 and TRBJ2-1; 8 nucleotides line up with TRBD2. The CDR3 is made up of 16 amino acids. Germline V gene sequence: CDR1 SGHTA, CDR2 FQGTGA. V lost 4 bases, J lost 6 bases, and 11 bases stayed unmatched. The CDR3: CASSSASGLSFNEQFF. CDR3 coding DNA: TGTGCCAGCAGCTCCGCTAGCGGGCTGAGCTTCAATGAGCAGTTCTTC.

The chain links TRBV28 to TRBJ1-1; D ambiguous. The CDR3 is 12 amino acids. The germline V gene encodes CDR1 MDHEN and CDR2 SYDVKM. Trimming removed 2 bases from V and 6 bases from J, with 7 bases in between. CDR3 region: CASSLIGSEAFF. DNA of the CDR3: TGTGCCAGCAGTTTAATCGGGTCTGAAGCTTTCTTT.

V and J are TRBV30 and TRBJ1-2; D gene uncertain. The V gene lost 1 base and the J gene lost 8 bases, with 11 bases spanning the gap. The CDR3 spans 12 residues. CDR1 and CDR2 (germline): GTSNPN, SVGIG (reference sequence). The CDR3 is CAWSAAEVGYTF. DNA of the CDR3: TGTGCCTGGAGTGCCGCCGAGGTGGGCTACACCTTC. The entire variable domain, with the rest obtained from reference TRBV30 and TRBJ1-2, is as follows: SQTIHQWPATLVQPVGSPLSLECTVEGTSNPNLYWYRQAAGRGLQLLFYSVGIGQISSEVPQNLSASRPQDRQFILSSKKLLLSDSGFYLCAWSAAEVGYTFGSGTRLTVV.